This T cell receptor (beta chain) appears in the sequencing data of a study of technical replicates of blood from a handful of donors. Using immunoSEQ multiplex PCR, the repertoire was profiled, and TCRdb retains in-frame clones only, with some absent. The sample carries over 75,000 clones, approximately 94% recorded once. The CDR3 spans 14 residues. V was cut by 0 bases and J by 6 bases, with 9 bases left in between. Germline CDR1 and CDR2: SGDLS and YYNGEE. The V gene is TRBV9, the J gene TRBJ2-2, with D unclear. The TCR originated in a human donor in good health. Material: T cells isolated from PBMCs. CDR3 in DNA: TGTGCCAGCAGCGTAGTGCTGTCAGCCGGGGAGCTGTTTTTT. Its protein product is CASSVVLSAGELFF.